Listed here is a single T cell receptor beta chain. This entry comes from a study of blood T cell repertoires in COVID-19. At the level of the study: Sources were T cells, B-cell-depleted T cells, or PBMCs; the material itself was cDNA or gDNA.

V gave up 2 bases and J gave up 7 bases, with 18 bases separating them. Germline V gene lookup returns CDR1 SEHNR and CDR2 FQNEAQ (reference sequence). The length of the CDR3 is 17 residues. In the authors' workflow: The authors estimated nucleated cell counts from reference gene primer amplification. Produced via immunoSEQ multiplex PCR; TCRdb's table is partial and in-frame only. That table furnishes V, J and clone size, whereas the DNA furnished D and trimming. This table has under 200,000 clones, around 87% appearing once. This TCR was recovered from a woman of 80 years or more in a cohort sampled during active or convalescent COVID-19. The gene calls are TRBV7-9 and TRBJ1-6; D might be TRBD1 (6 bases). The source material was peripheral blood. CDR3 amino acids: CASSLRAPTGRNSPLHF. Written as DNA, the CDR3 is TGTGCCAGCAGCTTAAGGGCCCCTACAGGGAGAAATTCACCCCTCCACTTT.